The 21 T cell receptor beta chains listed next were all sequenced from one sample in a study of cytomegalovirus exposure and HLA in healthy donors. Vbeta (60) and Jbeta (13) primers were used in the PCR. Clones were read by immunoSEQ multiplex PCR, and TCRdb kept only the in-frame ones, dropping some. The table has approximately 190,000 clones, about 80% seen once; the top ten hold 2.1%. Sequences were obtained from PBMCs. Receptors originate from a woman aged 18-30 years in good health and CMV-seropositive.

J is TRBJ2-1 and V is TRBV6-5; tentatively, D is TRBD2 (5 bases). V was shortened by 2 bases and J by 5 bases, with 7 bases between the two germline ends. The germline gives CDR1 MNHEY, CDR2 SVGAGI. This CDR3 has 13 amino acids. As DNA, the CDR3 is TGTGCCAGCAGTTACCTAGCTGACAATGAGCAGTTCTTC. Translating it yields CASSYLADNEQFF.

This chain connects TRBV19 to TRBJ1-5, with 10 bases that match TRBD1. This CDR3 is 16 amino acids long. Germline V gene sequence: CDR1 LNHDA, CDR2 SQIVND (reference sequence). After removal of 5 bases from V and 7 bases from J, the junction contained 11 bases not matched to a gene. The CDR3: CASSHRQGAIGQPQHF. The CDR3 DNA sequence: TGTGCCAGTAGTCACCGACAGGGGGCGATAGGCCAGCCCCAGCATTTT.

This sequence joins TRBV9 and TRBJ2-1, with 9 positions matching TRBD2. This CDR3 comprises 16 residues. Germline-derived CDR1 and CDR2 are SGDLS and YYNGEE. The junction had 6 bases not matched to a gene; V was cut back by 0 bases and J by 5 bases. This chain's CDR3 is CASSVAAGGPNNEQFF. CDR3 in DNA: TGTGCCAGCAGCGTAGCGGCGGGGGGGCCGAACAATGAGCAGTTCTTC.

This chain connects TRBV29-1 to TRBJ2-7, with unresolved D. Trimming pared 6 bases from V and 2 bases from J, leaving 11 bases between. The CDR3 runs to 12 residues. Germline CDR1 is SQVTM and CDR2 is ANQGSEA. CDR3 DNA sequence: TGCAGCGTGGGCTATGGGCCCTACGAGCAGTACTTC. Encoded protein: CSVGYGPYEQYF.

This chain uses TRBV5-1 with TRBJ1-2; D perhaps matches TRBD1 (5 bases). Germline V gene sequence: CDR1 SGHRS, CDR2 YFSETQ. The CDR3 totals 14 residues. Trimming removed 1 base from V and 8 bases from J, with 15 bases in between. The DNA for the CDR3 is TGCGCCAGCAGCTTGCTTCCGACAGAGTTGGGCTACACCTTC. Protein: CASSLLPTELGYTF. The whole variable domain, filled in from reference TRBV5-1 and TRBJ1-2, reads KAGVTQTPRYLIKTRGQQVTLSCSPISGHRSVSWYQQTPGQGLQFLFEYFSETQRNKGNFPGRFSGRQFSNSRSEMNVSTLELGDSALYLCASSLLPTELGYTFGSGTRLTVV.

The rearrangement joins TRBV5-3 to TRBJ1-6; D is unresolved. TRBV5-3 is an ORF, with its function uncertain. The V and J ends lost 2 bases and 10 bases respectively, with 13 bases between them. This CDR3 region has 14 residues. The CDR3 region has the DNA TGTGCCAGAAGCTTTGCAAGCGGGAACTCACCCCTCCACTTT. The encoded protein is CARSFASGNSPLHF.

The chain recombines TRBV7-9 with TRBJ2-1; 7 nucleotides line up with TRBD2. J lost 4 bases, V lost 1 base, and 4 bases had no gene match. CDR3 length: 15 amino acids. Germline V gene sequence: CDR1 SEHNR, CDR2 FQNEAQ (reference sequence). The CDR3 loop is CASSLVSGEYNEQFF. CDR3 sequence (DNA): TGTGCCAGCAGCTTAGTAAGCGGGGAGTACAATGAGCAGTTCTTC.

The CDR3 here is CAWSRDRNYGYTF. CDR3 DNA: TGTGCCTGGAGTCGGGACAGAAACTATGGCTACACCTTC. The V and J genes are TRBV30 and TRBJ1-2, with 7 positions matching TRBD1. This CDR3 spans 13 amino acids. V lost 2 bases and J lost 2; bases outside the gene matches: 2. Per germline, CDR1 GTSNPN and CDR2 SVGIG (reference sequence).

The CDR3 coding sequence is TGTGCCAGCAGCCCCCCCGAGGAGAATGGCTACACCTTC. Protein sequence: CASSPPEENGYTF. The J gene is TRBJ1-2, the V gene TRBV7-9, with no clear D. The CDR3 is 13 amino acids. From germline, CDR1 is SEHNR and CDR2 FQNEAQ (reference sequence). Trimming removed 5 bases from V and 6 bases from J, with 13 bases in between.

This sequence joins TRBV11-2 and TRBJ2-3, with 10 bases matching TRBD2. The trim removed 4 bases at V and 1 base at J, leaving 11 bases unmatched. The CDR3 is 18 residues long. Germline values: CDR1 SGHAT, CDR2 FQNNGV. The CDR3, as DNA: TGTGCCAGCAGCTCATGGGGGGCTAGCGGGGGCCGCACAGATACGCAGTATTTT. It is translated as CASSSWGASGGRTDTQYF. Full variable domain (remainder filled in from reference TRBV11-2 and TRBJ2-3): EAGVAQSPRYKIIEKRQSVAFWCNPISGHATLYWYQQILGQGPKLLIQFQNNGVVDDSQLPKDRFSAERLKGVDSTLKIQPAKLEDSAVYLCASSSWGASGGRTDTQYFGPGTRLTVL.

The rearrangement links TRBV7-2 to TRBJ2-3, with 8 bases fitting TRBD1. From germline, CDR1 is SGHTA and CDR2 FQGNSA. V gave up 5 bases and J gave up 5 bases; unmatched junction bases: 6. CDR3 length: 14 residues. The DNA for the CDR3 is TGTGCCAGCAGCCGAATCGGACAGGGAGATACGCAGTATTTT. As protein: CASSRIGQGDTQYF.

The genes are TRBV18 and TRBJ2-3; 7 bases map to TRBD2. The length of the CDR3 is 16 residues. With V trimmed by 8 bases and J by 1 base, 12 bases remained unmatched. CDR1 is KGHSH, CDR2 LQKENI, per germline. The DNA for the CDR3 is TGTGCCAGCGCCGAAACAGCGGGGAGACGCACAGATACGCAGTATTTT. Its translation: CASAETAGRRTDTQYF.

V and J are TRBV4-3 and TRBJ2-2, with 8 bases matching TRBD2. CDR1 is LGHNA, CDR2 YSLEER, per germline. The trim removed 6 bases at V and 6 bases at J, leaving 9 bases unmatched. The CDR3 contains 15 residues. CDR3 in amino acids: CASSKRSGGAGELFF. The CDR3, as DNA: TGCGCCAGCAGTAAACGGTCGGGGGGGGCCGGGGAGCTGTTTTTT.

This clone was observed a few times. The rearrangement joins TRBV7-2 to TRBJ1-5; tentatively, D is TRBD1 (6 bases). Germline V lookup: CDR1 SGHTA, CDR2 FQGNSA. With 3 bases removed from V and 0 bases from J, the gap between germline ends came to 12 bases. This CDR3 is 16 amino acids long. The CDR3 DNA is TGTGCCAGCAGCTTTACAGACAGGCTTAGCAATCAGCCCCAGCATTTT. It is translated as CASSFTDRLSNQPQHF.

The V gene is TRBV5-6, the J gene TRBJ1-6; 8 bases map to TRBD1. Losses at the gene ends were 3 bases for V and 10 bases for J; bases not matched to a gene: 9. In germline, CDR1 is SGHDT, CDR2 YYEEEE. This CDR3 has 15 amino acids. DNA for the CDR3: TGTGCCAGCAGCTACAACCCGGGACAGGTCTCACCCCTCCACTTT. Encoded protein: CASSYNPGQVSPLHF.

The chain recombines TRBV7-6 with TRBJ1-2; perhaps TRBD1 as D (6 bases). CDR1 and CDR2 from the germline V gene are SGHVS and FNYEAQ. The CDR3 covers 15 residues. Deletions cut 1 base from V and 7 bases from J, with 16 bases between. The CDR3 nucleotides read TGTGCCAGCAGCTTAGAATATGGGGGCGGATCTGGCTACACCTTC. This codes for CASSLEYGGGSGYTF.

As concerns this clone: A read error may produce the germline difference seen at one junction end. The chain employs TRBV6-6 and TRBJ2-3; D not certain. The CDR3 has 13 residues. Germline V gene sequence: CDR1 MNHNY, CDR2 SVGAGI (reference sequence). The CDR3 sequence is CASSLMGSDTQYF. For the CDR3, the DNA is TGTGCCAGTAGTTTGATGGGCTCAGATACGCAGTATTTT.

This sequence joins TRBV25-1 and TRBJ2-2, with 7 bases lining up with TRBD1. Germline V gene sequence: CDR1 MGHDK, CDR2 SYGVNS. The CDR3 sequence is 15 residues long. Losses at the gene ends were 6 bases for V and 5 bases for J; bases not matched to a gene: 9. The CDR3 protein is CASSRQGRGTGELFF. CDR3 sequence (DNA): TGTGCCAGCAGCCGACAGGGAAGGGGAACCGGGGAGCTGTTTTTT.

The chain employs TRBV5-1 and TRBJ2-1, with TRBD2 matching 7 bases. This CDR3 contains 17 residues. Trimming cost V 6 bases and J 4 bases; bases outside gene matches: 16. Germline-derived CDR1 and CDR2 are SGHRS and YFSETQ. The CDR3: CASMAFGARGVYNEQFF. The CDR3, as DNA: TGCGCCAGCATGGCCTTCGGAGCCCGGGGGGTGTACAATGAGCAGTTCTTC.

The chain uses TRBV2 and TRBJ2-2, with 9 bases identical to TRBD2. Germline V gene lookup returns CDR1 SNHLY and CDR2 FYNNEI. The CDR3 extends over 16 amino acids. With V trimmed by 7 bases and J by 0 bases, 6 bases remained unmatched. CDR3 residues: CASNPAGGANTGELFF. CDR3 DNA sequence: TGTGCCAGCAACCCAGCGGGGGGCGCGAACACCGGGGAGCTGTTTTTT.

The rearrangement joins TRBV27 to TRBJ1-1; tentatively, D is TRBD1 (6 bases). Trimming stripped 8 bases from V and 4 bases from J, with 14 bases between. The CDR3 extends over 13 amino acids. Germline loops: CDR1 MNHEY, CDR2 SMNVEV (reference sequence). CDR3 residues: CASASGEVTEAFF. In DNA form, the CDR3 reads TGTGCCAGCGCCTCAGGGGAAGTCACTGAAGCTTTCTTT.